The clone carrying this TCR beta chain came up a few times. Antigen specificity is unknown. TCRdb fed the RT-PCR reads into MiXCR, producing one record per CDR3 protein. The sample consists of about 160,000 distinct CDR3 sequences, about 10% of them appearing once. The sample is drawn from a study of response to subunit inactivated influenza vaccine. Study-level findings and limits: T cells newly recruited by each seasonal influenza vaccination are few, the authors suggested.

CDR3 length: 12 amino acids. Trimming pared 0 bases from V and 3 bases from J, leaving 0 bases between. CDR1 and CDR2 (germline): LGHNA, YSLEER. This clonotype was sampled from a man between 45 and 75 years old who received an inactivated influenza vaccine. The J gene is TRBJ1-5, the V gene TRBV4-3; D remains unclear. This material consisted of CD8+ T cells sorted from PBMCs, taken less than 30 months after vaccination. The DNA of the CDR3 is TGCGCCAGCAGCCAAGACAATCAGCCCCAGCATTTT. Encoded protein: CASSQDNQPQHF.